This passage covers 8 T cell receptor beta chains from one sample sequenced in a study of blood T cell dynamics during melanoma immunotherapy. Produced via immunoSEQ multiplex PCR; TCRdb's table is partial and in-frame only. The sample yields under 15,000 clones, 70% to 90% seen once. The time point denotes: week 3, after first cycle of checkpoint inhibitor. This specimen consisted of blood, obtained from a patient treated with checkpoint blockade. Source of these receptors: a human donor with melanoma.

The DNA for the CDR3 is TGTGCCAGCAGCAACGTAGGGGGCACTAGCGGGACGAACACCGGGGAGCTGTTTTTT. Protein: CASSNVGGTSGTNTGELFF. The V gene is TRBV7-9, the J gene TRBJ2-2; TRBD2 agrees at 10 bases. The V segment lost 5 bases and the J segment 0 bases; nucleotides outside the gene matches: 12. This CDR3 has 19 amino acids. CDR1 is SEHNR and CDR2 is FQNEAQ in the germline V gene (reference sequence).

This sequence joins TRBV6-6 and TRBJ1-3; 7 bases align to TRBD1. CDR1 and CDR2 from the germline V gene are MNHNY and SVGAGI (reference sequence). This CDR3 is built from 15 residues. Trimming took 6 bases from V and 1 from J; bases not matched to a gene: 6. The CDR3 here is CASRKTGLSGNTIYF. CDR3 sequence (DNA): TGTGCCAGCAGAAAGACAGGGTTATCTGGAAACACCATATATTTT.

The chain couples TRBV14 to TRBJ2-3; D perhaps matches TRBD1 (6 bases). With 1 base removed from V and 0 bases from J, the gap between germline ends came to 11 bases. The CDR3 spans 16 residues. Germline CDR1 SGHDN, CDR2 FVKESK. The CDR3 here is CASSQVRGTSTDTQYF. The CDR3, as DNA: TGTGCCAGCAGCCAAGTAAGGGGGACGAGCACAGATACGCAGTATTTT.

Only one count was recorded for this clone. The rearrangement links TRBV7-6 to TRBJ2-3; 7 positions agree with TRBD1. V was clipped by 6 bases and J by 0 bases; unmatched bases: 6. This CDR3 has 15 residues. Germline lookup yields CDR1 SGHVS and CDR2 FNYEAQ. CDR3 DNA sequence: TGTGCCAGCAGGCCCGGACAGGAGAGCACAGATACGCAGTATTTT. Amino acids: CASRPGQESTDTQYF. Drawing the rest from reference TRBV7-6 and TRBJ2-3, the complete variable domain is GAGVSQSPRYKVTKRGQDVALRCDPISGHVSLYWYRQALGQGPEFLTYFNYEAQQDKSGLPNDRFSAERPEGSISTLTIQRTEQRDSAMYRCASRPGQESTDTQYFGPGTRLTVL.

This clone was counted a few times. V and J are TRBV4-1 and TRBJ2-7; D gene unclear. The CDR3 is 17 residues long. V lost 3 bases to trimming and J lost 3 bases, with 21 bases between them. Germline V gene data show CDR1 as MGHRA and CDR2 as YSYEKL. The CDR3 region has the DNA TGCGCCAGCAGCCACGCGATGGGTAGGGCTAAGGGCTACGAGCAGTACTTC. This translates into CASSHAMGRAKGYEQYF.

The rearrangement joins TRBV6-1 to TRBJ2-3, with TRBD2 matching over 12 bases. With 2 bases clipped from V and 4 bases from J, the junction kept 1 base outside the gene matches. The germline gives CDR1 MNHNS, CDR2 SASEGT. This CDR3 comprises 15 residues. The CDR3 is CASSELAGGPDTQYF. Here the CDR3 DNA reads TGTGCCAGCAGTGAACTAGCGGGAGGGCCAGATACGCAGTATTTT.

V is TRBV4-1 and J is TRBJ1-5, with 7 bases lining up with TRBD1. CDR3 length: 16 residues. Trimming cost V 1 base and J 2 bases; bases outside gene matches: 5. Germline V gene sequence: CDR1 MGHRA, CDR2 YSYEKL. The chain's CDR3 is CASSQGRGNRNQPQHF. In DNA form, the CDR3 reads TGCGCCAGCAGCCAAGGCAGGGGGAACCGCAATCAGCCCCAGCATTTT.

The chain employs TRBV2 and TRBJ1-2, with 7 bases identical to TRBD1. The CDR3 is 14 amino acids. V dropped 8 bases and J dropped 0; count of bases not matched to a gene: 6. The germline gives CDR1 SNHLY, CDR2 FYNNEI. CDR3 in amino acids: CASHRGTANYGYTF. CDR3 nucleotides: TGTGCCAGCCATCGAGGGACAGCTAACTATGGCTACACCTTC. The complete variable domain, with remaining parts taken from reference TRBV2 and TRBJ1-2, reads EPEVTQTPSHQVTQMGQEVILRCVPISNHLYFYWYRQILGQKVEFLVSFYNNEISEKSEIFDDQFSVERPDGSNFTLKIRSTKLEDSAMYFCASHRGTANYGYTFGSGTRLTVV.